A single sample gave rise to the 3 T cell receptor beta chains below, sequenced in a study of tumor and adjacent non-tumor tissue in lung cancer. This sample's RNA came from whole unsorted tissue. This non-tumor lung sample came from over 3 cm beyond the tumor edge. TCRbeta libraries were built with three rounds of nested PCR, modified from ARM-PCR. Using its own MiXCR run on the multiplex PCR reads, TCRdb lists one record per CDR3 protein. The sample has around 99,000 distinct CDR3 sequences, about 65% seen once. Input material: distant non-tumor lung tissue. All receptors derive from a man between 60 and 70 years old with non-small cell lung cancer.

In regard to this clonotype: A much bigger clone sits one base away, suggesting this may be a read error. V is TRBV18 and J is TRBJ1-5; unclear D gene. Trimming took 6 bases from V and 4 from J, leaving 10 bases between them. The germline gives CDR1 KGHSH, CDR2 LQKENI. CDR3 size: 13 residues. The CDR3 region has the DNA TGTGCCAGCTCCGAAAGTGTAAATCAGCCCCAGCATTTT. It codes for CASSESVNQPQHF.

On this clonotype itself: At one end, the junction sequence differs from germline, possibly due to a read error. This sequence joins TRBV11-2 and TRBJ2-5; no clear D gene. The germline CDR1 and CDR2 sequences are SGHAT and FQNNGV. CDR3 size: 14 residues. The CDR3 DNA is TGTGCCAGTAGCTCAGTCGTTCAGGAAGAGACCCAGTACTTC. This gives the protein CASSSVVQEETQYF.

This clonotype was observed a single time. Since a much larger clone is just one base distant, this may be a read error. This chain uses TRBV13 with TRBJ2-7, with D possibly being TRBD2 (6 bases). The germline V gene has CDR1 PRHDT and CDR2 FYEKMQ (reference sequence). The V and J ends lost 7 bases and 5 bases respectively, with 15 bases between them. CDR3 size: 13 residues. The CDR3 is CASNSTTGDEQYF. The CDR3 DNA reads TGTGCCAGCAACTCAACCACGGGGGACGAGCAGTACTTC.